These 4 T cell receptor beta chains were all obtained from the same sample, sequenced in a study of control samples from healthy donors and cancer patients. The table came from immunoSEQ multiplex PCR; TCRdb's copy has only in-frame clones and leaves some out. The profile shows 120,000 or so clones, approximately 88% of them singletons. The sequencing sample was made of PBMCs. Receptors were obtained from a woman aged 55 to 70 with lung cancer.

The V and J genes are TRBV9 and TRBJ1-2; the D gene is possibly TRBD1 (6 bases). V was cut by 0 bases and J by 4 bases, with 16 bases left in between. This CDR3 comprises 16 residues. Germline CDR1 and CDR2: SGDLS and YYNGEE. In DNA, the CDR3 is TGTGCCAGCAGCGTAGGGGGGGAACAGGGCGGCTATGGCTACACCTTC. It translates to CASSVGGEQGGYGYTF.

This clone occurred a few times. The rearrangement uses TRBV7-9 and TRBJ1-1; no clear D gene. The V end was cut by 5 bases, the J end by 1 base, with 8 bases between. The CDR3 extends over 13 amino acids. Germline CDR1 reads SEHNR; CDR2 reads FQNEAQ (reference sequence). DNA for the CDR3: TGTGCCAGCAGCGCGGCTGGGAACACTGAAGCTTTCTTT. It specifies CASSAAGNTEAFF.

In DNA, the CDR3 is TGTGCCAGCAGCTTGGGCGCAGGGGATCAGCCCCAGCATTTT. This encodes CASSLGAGDQPQHF. V usage is TRBV5-5 and J usage is TRBJ1-5; D possibly corresponds to TRBD1 (6 bases). The CDR3 totals 14 residues. V shed 0 bases and J shed 5 bases, with 9 bases lying between them. Germline V gene data show CDR1 as SGHKS and CDR2 as YYEKEE (reference sequence).

This clone came up once. In DNA, the CDR3 is TGTGCCAGCAGTTACTCGGGACAGGGGATGAGCTACACCTTC. As protein: CASSYSGQGMSYTF. The chain carries TRBV6-5 and TRBJ1-2; TRBD1 matches 10 bases. J gave up 9 bases and V 0 bases, and 4 bases lay outside the gene matches. Per germline, CDR1 MNHEY and CDR2 SVGAGI. This CDR3 has 14 amino acids.